This T cell receptor beta chain was captured in a study of control samples from healthy donors and cancer patients (TCRdb year 2020). The CDR3 goes from the cysteine to the phenylalanine over 13 residues. The retained sequence is limited to the CDR3, 39 bases, with the frame set at the first base. V and J are truncated by 0 bases and 7 bases respectively, leaving an intervening sequence of 9 bases. CDR1 and CDR2 are drawn from the germline V gene: LGHNA, YNFKEQ. As to this clone: Its antigen remains unidentified. No much larger clone is present one base from it, and per-base qualities are unavailable.

Library preparation was by the immunoSEQ multiplex PCR assay. Held by TCRdb, this immuneACCESS table contains in-frame sequences only and omits some clones. Under half of the omission traces to an unresolved V gene where checked; the cause of the rest is unknown. The sample contains more than 90,000 clones, 85% to 90% of them found a single time. The ten largest clones capture roughly 7.7% of the sample. The sequence is built from TRBV4-2 and TRBJ1-1; the D gene identity is not certain. The sample consisted of blood. This TCR derives from a young man in good health. The DNA reads TGTGCCAGCAGCCAAGAAGAAGGAGTTGAAGCTTTCTTT. This sequence encodes CASSQEEGVEAFF.